The 16 T cell receptor beta chains presented below share a single source sample, sequenced in a study of shared clonotypes between healthy human individuals (dated by TCRdb to between 2020 and 2021). Library preparation was by the immunoSEQ multiplex PCR assay. TCRdb re-hosts the immuneACCESS table, in-frame sequences only. Its copies lack some clones; in the studies checked, an unresolved V gene accounts for under half of them, and the cause for the rest is not known. Counted in this sample were more than 200,000 clones; 60% to 80% of them appeared once. Approximately 12% of the sample belongs to the ten largest clones. The sequenced sample was memory CD4+ T cells sorted from blood. The cell subset or site label on this specimen signifies: CD45RA-negative fraction. The receptors shown here come from a man aged 25 to 45 in good health.

The chain joins TRBV28 to TRBJ2-1; 13 bases align to TRBD2. The CDR3 consists of 15 residues. Per germline, CDR1 MDHEN and CDR2 SYDVKM. J was trimmed by 15 bases and V by 6 bases; bases with no gene match: 14. CDR3 bases: TGTGCCAGCAGCCGAGGGGTACTAGCGGGAGGGCTGGGGTTCTTC. It specifies CASSRGVLAGGLGFF.

V usage is TRBV19 and J usage is TRBJ2-7; TRBD1 matches 10 bases. J gave up 4 bases and V 6 bases, and 6 bases lay outside the gene matches. CDR3 length: 14 residues. CDR1 is LNHDA, CDR2 SQIVND, per germline (reference sequence). Here the CDR3 DNA reads TGTGCCAGTAGGAGGACAGGGGGTTTATACGAGCAGTACTTC. It is translated as CASRRTGGLYEQYF.

The chain combines TRBV10-1 with TRBJ2-5; maybe TRBD2 (5 bases). There are 13 residues in the CDR3. Germline V lookup: CDR1 WNHNN, CDR2 SYGVQD (reference sequence). Between the trimmed V and J ends, which lost 0 bases and 4 bases, there was a span of 6 bases. The CDR3 DNA is TGCGCCAGCAGTGAGTCGGCGGGAGAGACCCAGTACTTC. Its protein product is CASSESAGETQYF.

This clone came up a few times. The chain couples TRBV10-3 to TRBJ2-2, with unresolved D. Trimming took off 10 bases at V and 1 base at J, with 13 bases between the two ends. Germline CDR1 is ENHRY and CDR2 is SYGVKD. There are 14 residues in the CDR3. The CDR3: CATKKAQNTGELFF. The CDR3 DNA reads as TGTGCCACCAAAAAAGCCCAGAACACCGGGGAGCTGTTTTTT.

The chain links TRBV30 to TRBJ2-3, with D uncertain. Trimming left V 4 bases short and J 0 bases short, with 17 bases between. The CDR3 contains 16 residues. Germline V lookup: CDR1 GTSNPN, CDR2 SVGIG (reference sequence). CDR3 loop: CAWICPFPLSTDTQYF. CDR3 DNA sequence: TGTGCCTGGATATGCCCTTTTCCGCTCAGCACAGATACGCAGTATTTT.

This clone was seen more than once but under ten times. The chain couples TRBV5-1 to TRBJ1-2; 9 nucleotides align to TRBD1. This CDR3 is built from 14 residues. Per germline, CDR1 SGHRS and CDR2 YFSETQ. With 4 bases clipped from V and 7 bases from J, the junction kept 8 bases outside the gene matches. DNA for the CDR3: TGCGCCAGCAGCGATGGACAGGGGACAGTTGGCTACACCTTC. Protein: CASSDGQGTVGYTF.

The rearrangement links TRBV7-2 to TRBJ2-3; D gene unclear. Trimming pared 5 bases from V and 2 bases from J, leaving 8 bases between. Germline V lookup: CDR1 SGHTA, CDR2 FQGNSA. The CDR3 runs to 13 residues. This chain's CDR3 is CASSPGPTDTQYF. CDR3 nucleotide sequence: TGTGCCAGCAGCCCAGGTCCCACAGATACGCAGTATTTT.

This clone was seen only once. The rearrangement links TRBV27 to TRBJ2-1; 8 nucleotides line up with TRBD2. CDR3 size: 18 residues. V was clipped by 2 bases and J by 5 bases; unmatched bases: 14. CDR1 and CDR2 (germline): MNHEY, SMNVEV (reference sequence). The CDR3 region is CASSLRPTSGAGDNEQFF. CDR3 bases: TGTGCCAGCAGTTTAAGGCCCACGAGCGGAGCGGGGGACAATGAGCAGTTCTTC.

The chain recombines TRBV5-1 with TRBJ2-5; 11 nucleotides line up with TRBD1. CDR1 and CDR2 from the germline V gene are SGHRS and YFSETQ. The CDR3 has 15 amino acids. V lost 4 bases to trimming and J lost 3 bases; unmatched junction nucleotides: 5. CDR3 amino acids: CASSSGQGAKETQYF. Written as DNA, the CDR3 is TGCGCCAGCAGCAGCGGACAGGGGGCGAAAGAGACCCAGTACTTC.

The V call is TRBV14, the J call TRBJ1-2; no reliable D call. The CDR3 totals 14 residues. V was trimmed by 0 bases and J by 4 bases, leaving 9 bases between them. CDR1 is SGHDN and CDR2 is FVKESK in the germline V gene. The CDR3 region is CASSQEPPFYGYTF. For the CDR3, the DNA is TGTGCCAGCAGCCAAGAACCCCCATTCTATGGCTACACCTTC.

This sequence joins TRBV7-9 and TRBJ2-6; D possibly corresponds to TRBD1 (5 bases). Trimming pared 4 bases from V and 4 bases from J, leaving 11 bases between. The CDR3 has 15 amino acids. CDR1 is SEHNR and CDR2 is FQNEAQ in the germline V gene (reference sequence). In DNA form, the CDR3 reads TGTGCCAGCAGCTCAACCGCAGGGGGGGCCAACGTCCTGACTTTC. As protein: CASSSTAGGANVLTF.

This clone was counted at least ten times. This chain uses TRBV18 with TRBJ2-5, with D perhaps assigned TRBD1 or TRBD2 (5 bases each). CDR1 and CDR2 from the germline V gene are KGHSH and LQKENI. V was cut by 3 bases and J by 4 bases, with 12 bases left in between. The CDR3 has 14 residues. CDR3 region: CASSPLQGVETQYF. CDR3 sequence (DNA): TGTGCCAGCTCACCGCTTCAGGGAGTAGAGACCCAGTACTTC.

Points on this clone: Only one base separates this from a far larger clonotype, so it likely reflects a read error. The sample carries other DNA sequences with the same CDR3. The chain has TRBV12-5 and TRBJ2-2; D tentatively reads TRBD1 or TRBD2 (5 bases each). The germline V and J ends were trimmed by 6 bases and 5 bases, with 10 bases remaining between them. This CDR3 has 13 amino acids. CDR1 and CDR2 (germline): LGHNT, FRNRAP. The CDR3 sequence is CASGFGATGELFF. In nucleotides, the CDR3 is TGTGCTAGTGGGTTCGGGGCGACCGGGGAGCTGTTTTTT.

The J gene is TRBJ2-1, the V gene TRBV2; 8 bases agree with TRBD2. V gave up 11 bases and J gave up 6 bases; unmatched junction bases: 15. The CDR3 loop spans 15 amino acids. Germline V CDR1 and CDR2: SNHLY, FYNNEI. The CDR3 DNA sequence: TGTGCCGGGACTCAGCGAACCGGGGGGGCCAATGAGCAGTTCTTC. Translating it yields CAGTQRTGGANEQFF.

The chain is built from TRBV15 and TRBJ2-7; tentative D call: TRBD2 (5 bases). The CDR3 loop spans 13 amino acids. Between the trimmed V and J ends, which lost 1 base and 6 bases, there was a span of 10 bases. Germline loops: CDR1 LNHNV, CDR2 YYDKDF (reference sequence). For the CDR3, the DNA is TGTGCCACCAGCAGAGTTCCGGGGAGCGAGCAGTACTTC. Translation gives CATSRVPGSEQYF.

V gene TRBV28 combines with J gene TRBJ1-2; D unresolved. Germline V gene lookup returns CDR1 MDHEN and CDR2 SYDVKM. V was shortened by 8 bases and J by 6 bases, with 10 bases between the two germline ends. CDR3 length: 11 residues. This chain's CDR3 is CASAGMDGYTF. The CDR3 region has the DNA TGTGCCAGCGCGGGTATGGATGGCTACACCTTC.